This TCR beta chain was documented in a study of beta chain features in type 1 diabetes. All of the isolated RNA was reverse transcribed, so expressed TCRB transcripts were sequenced. TCRdb's table, derived via immunoSEQ multiplex PCR, lists solely in-frame clones and lacks some. The data contain over 40,000 clones, about 51% of them seen just once; the ten biggest clones take up less than 2.5%. Germline V gives CDR1 LGHNA, CDR2 YSLEER. The CDR3 contains 15 residues. J gave up 2 bases and V 4 bases, and 5 bases lay outside the gene matches. The genes are TRBV4-3 and TRBJ2-3, with 8 bases fitting TRBD2. This TCR was sampled from a woman younger than 35 in good health. Sequenced: Tregs from blood. The CDR3 region is CASSPREGVTDTQYF. In nucleotides, the CDR3 is TGCGCCAGCAGCCCCCGGGAGGGAGTCACAGATACGCAGTATTTT.